This T cell receptor beta chain was found in a study of T cell responses to AZD1222 COVID-19 vaccine. Looking at the study overall: Pooled samples include second doses given at about 4 or 12 weeks.

This clone was recorded only once. CDR1 SGHRS and CDR2 YFSETQ come from the germline V gene. V gave up 7 bases and J gave up 5 bases, with 16 bases separating them. The CDR3 loop spans 13 amino acids. Only in-frame clones appear in the TCRdb table, and some are missing; sequencing was by immunoSEQ multiplex PCR. The sample holds 75,000 to 90,000 clones; around 86% are singletons and the top ten take over 8%. Material: peripheral blood, obtained on day 0 of AZD1222 vaccination. The sequence derives from an adult in good health. The chain joins TRBV5-1 to TRBJ2-7; tentatively, D is TRBD1 (5 bases). In nucleotides, the CDR3 is TGCGCCAGCGGCAGGGCTTCGGGCGACGAGCAGTACTTC. Translated, it gives CASGRASGDEQYF.